One and the same sample provided the 7 T cell receptor beta chains below, sequenced in a study of blood T cell repertoires in COVID-19. Clones were sequenced by immunoSEQ multiplex PCR, and TCRdb holds only the in-frame ones, with some missing. The repertoire holds some 150,000 clones, with 85% to 90% as singletons. The sequencing input was peripheral blood. The source is a young man with active or convalescent COVID-19.

The chain links TRBV27 to TRBJ2-1; the match to TRBD2 covers 8 bases. CDR3 length equals 14 residues. Germline-derived CDR1 and CDR2 are MNHEY and SMNVEV (reference sequence). J gave up 4 bases and V 5 bases, and 4 bases lay outside the gene matches. The CDR3 bases are TGTGCCAGCAGTCAAGCGGGGGAATACAATGAGCAGTTCTTC. Amino acid sequence: CASSQAGEYNEQFF.

This chain joins TRBV2 and TRBJ1-1; D is unclear. V lost 7 bases and J 0 bases, leaving 12 bases between the germline ends. The CDR3 spans 14 residues. CDR1 and CDR2 (germline): SNHLY, FYNNEI. CDR3 region: CASTRRGVNTEAFF. CDR3 in DNA: TGTGCCAGCACTCGTCGGGGAGTGAACACTGAAGCTTTCTTT.

This sequence joins TRBV19 and TRBJ2-2; 7 bases line up with TRBD1. Germline loops: CDR1 LNHDA, CDR2 SQIVND (reference sequence). This CDR3 comprises 15 residues. The trim removed 8 bases at V and 3 bases at J, leaving 9 bases unmatched. CDR3 sequence (DNA): TGTGCCAGTCTCCCCAGACAGGGATACACCGGGGAGCTGTTTTTT. Translating it yields CASLPRQGYTGELFF. The variable domain in full, completed from reference TRBV19 and TRBJ2-2, reads DGGITQSPKYLFRKEGQNVTLSCEQNLNHDAMYWYRQDPGQGLRLIYYSQIVNDFQKGDIAEGYSVSREKKESFPLTVTSAQKNPTAFYLCASLPRQGYTGELFFGEGSRLTVL.

The rearrangement uses TRBV27 and TRBJ2-7; weak D call: TRBD1 (6 bases). Trimming cost V 5 bases and J 3 bases, with 17 bases left between them. Germline V CDR1 and CDR2: MNHEY, SMNVEV (reference sequence). The CDR3 is 15 residues long. The CDR3 coding sequence is TGTGCCAGCAGTAACAGGGTCTATTCTTTCTACGAGCAGTACTTC. Amino acid sequence: CASSNRVYSFYEQYF.

V is TRBV27 and J is TRBJ1-2; no reliable D call. Germline V gives CDR1 MNHEY, CDR2 SMNVEV (reference sequence). V dropped 2 bases and J dropped 3 bases, with 7 bases sitting between them. The CDR3 sequence is 13 residues long. The CDR3 loop reads CASSLNRHYGYTF. CDR3 nucleotides: TGTGCCAGCAGTTTAAACAGACACTATGGCTACACCTTC.

A few counts support this clone. The J gene is TRBJ2-1, the V gene TRBV15; tentative D call: TRBD2 (5 bases). Germline V gene lookup returns CDR1 LNHNV and CDR2 YYDKDF (reference sequence). The CDR3 is 18 amino acids. Between the trimmed V and J ends, which lost 0 bases and 7 bases, there was a span of 22 bases. This chain's CDR3 is CATSRDSASRRPSNEQFF. As DNA, the CDR3 is TGTGCCACCAGCAGAGATTCGGCGTCTAGGAGGCCCTCAAATGAGCAGTTCTTC.

V is TRBV29-1 and J is TRBJ1-3, with 7 bases identical to TRBD1. Germline lookup yields CDR1 SQVTM and CDR2 ANQGSEA. Germline trimming cut 7 bases from V and 5 bases from J; bases unmatched to any gene: 8. This CDR3 has 13 amino acids. In DNA, the CDR3 is TGCAGCGCAAAGTCAGGGGGGCGAAACACCATATATTTT. Its translation: CSAKSGGRNTIYF.